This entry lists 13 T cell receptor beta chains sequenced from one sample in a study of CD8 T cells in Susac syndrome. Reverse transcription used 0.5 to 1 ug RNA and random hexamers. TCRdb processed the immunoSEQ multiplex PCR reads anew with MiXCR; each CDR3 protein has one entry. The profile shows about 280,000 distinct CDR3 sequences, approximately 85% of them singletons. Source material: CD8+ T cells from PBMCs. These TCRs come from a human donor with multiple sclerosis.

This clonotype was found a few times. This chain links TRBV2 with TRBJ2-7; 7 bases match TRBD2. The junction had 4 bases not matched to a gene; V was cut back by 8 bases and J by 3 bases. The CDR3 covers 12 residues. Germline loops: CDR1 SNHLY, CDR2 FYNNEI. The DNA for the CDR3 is TGTGCCAGCGACGGACTAGACTACGAGCAGTACTTC. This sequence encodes CASDGLDYEQYF.

The CDR3 DNA reads TGTGCCAGCAGTCCCCTATCGGGGCCTGAAGCTTTCTTT. Protein sequence: CASSPLSGPEAFF. The chain uses TRBV27 and TRBJ1-1; D may be TRBD1 (5 bases). The CDR3 covers 13 residues. Germline CDR1 is MNHEY and CDR2 is SMNVEV (reference sequence). V dropped 5 bases and J dropped 6 bases, with 13 bases sitting between them.

The CDR3 region is CASSLAAGGYEQYF. CDR3 sequence (DNA): TGTGCCAGCAGCTTAGCGGCAGGGGGCTACGAGCAGTACTTC. J is TRBJ2-7 and V is TRBV7-9; 7 nucleotides align to TRBD1. J was trimmed by 3 bases and V by 0 bases; bases with no gene match: 2. CDR1 and CDR2 from the germline V gene are SEHNR and FQNEAQ (reference sequence). CDR3 length: 14 amino acids.

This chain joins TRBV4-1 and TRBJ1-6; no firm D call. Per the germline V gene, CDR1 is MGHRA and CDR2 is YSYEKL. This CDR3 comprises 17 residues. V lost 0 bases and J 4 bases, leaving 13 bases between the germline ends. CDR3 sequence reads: CASSQEPLAGYNSPLHF. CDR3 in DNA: TGCGCCAGCAGCCAAGAGCCGTTGGCGGGGTATAATTCACCCCTCCACTTT.

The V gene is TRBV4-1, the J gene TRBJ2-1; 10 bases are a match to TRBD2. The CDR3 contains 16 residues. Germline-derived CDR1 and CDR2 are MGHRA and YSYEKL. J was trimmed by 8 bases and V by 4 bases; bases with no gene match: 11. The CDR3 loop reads CASSLRTSGDRDEQFF. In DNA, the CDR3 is TGCGCCAGCAGCCTAAGGACTAGCGGAGACCGCGATGAGCAGTTCTTC.

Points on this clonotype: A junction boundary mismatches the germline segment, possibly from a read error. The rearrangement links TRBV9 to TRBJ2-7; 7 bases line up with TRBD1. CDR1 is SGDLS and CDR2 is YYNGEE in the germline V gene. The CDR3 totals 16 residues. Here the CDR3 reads CASIVSLEQGIYEQYF. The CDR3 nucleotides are TGTGCCAGCATCGTATCCCTGGAACAGGGGATCTACGAGCAGTACTTC.

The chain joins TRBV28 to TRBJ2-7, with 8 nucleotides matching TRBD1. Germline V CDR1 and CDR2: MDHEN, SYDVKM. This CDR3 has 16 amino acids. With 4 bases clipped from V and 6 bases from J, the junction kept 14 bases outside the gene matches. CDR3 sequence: CASSSYAEDRGGEQYF. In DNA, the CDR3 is TGTGCCAGCAGTTCCTACGCAGAAGACAGGGGTGGCGAGCAGTACTTC.

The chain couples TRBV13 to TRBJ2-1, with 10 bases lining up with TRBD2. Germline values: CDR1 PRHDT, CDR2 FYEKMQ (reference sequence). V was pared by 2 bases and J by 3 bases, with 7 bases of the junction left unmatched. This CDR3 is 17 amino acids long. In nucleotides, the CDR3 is TGTGCCAGCAGCTTAAGGTCGACTAGCGGGCGCTACAATGAGCAGTTCTTC. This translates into CASSLRSTSGRYNEQFF.

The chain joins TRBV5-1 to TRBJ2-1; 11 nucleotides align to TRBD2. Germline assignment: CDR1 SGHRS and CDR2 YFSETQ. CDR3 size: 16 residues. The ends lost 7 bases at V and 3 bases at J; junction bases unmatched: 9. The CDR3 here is CASELRGTSGYNEQFF. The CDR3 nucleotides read TGCGCCAGCGAGCTTCGGGGGACTAGCGGCTACAATGAGCAGTTCTTC. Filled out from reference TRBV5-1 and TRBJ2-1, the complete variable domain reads KAGVTQTPRYLIKTRGQQVTLSCSPISGHRSVSWYQQTPGQGLQFLFEYFSETQRNKGNFPGRFSGRQFSNSRSEMNVSTLELGDSALYLCASELRGTSGYNEQFFGPGTRLTVL.

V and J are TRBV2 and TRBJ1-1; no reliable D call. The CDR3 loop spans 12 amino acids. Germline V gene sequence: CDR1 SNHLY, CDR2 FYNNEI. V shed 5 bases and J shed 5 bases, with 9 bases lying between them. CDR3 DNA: TGTGCCAGCAGTTATGTGGGGACTGAAGCTTTCTTT. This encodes CASSYVGTEAFF.

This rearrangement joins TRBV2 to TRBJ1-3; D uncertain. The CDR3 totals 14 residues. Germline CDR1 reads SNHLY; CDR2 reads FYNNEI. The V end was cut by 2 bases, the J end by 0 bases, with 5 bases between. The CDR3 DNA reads TGTGCCAGCAGTGAACTGCTCTCTGGAAACACCATATATTTT. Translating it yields CASSELLSGNTIYF.

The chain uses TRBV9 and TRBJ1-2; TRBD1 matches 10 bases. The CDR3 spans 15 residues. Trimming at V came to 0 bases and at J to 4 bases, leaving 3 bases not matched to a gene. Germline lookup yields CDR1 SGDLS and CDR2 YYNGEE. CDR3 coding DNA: TGTGCCAGCAGCGTAGAGGGACAGGGGCGCTATGGCTACACCTTC. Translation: CASSVEGQGRYGYTF.

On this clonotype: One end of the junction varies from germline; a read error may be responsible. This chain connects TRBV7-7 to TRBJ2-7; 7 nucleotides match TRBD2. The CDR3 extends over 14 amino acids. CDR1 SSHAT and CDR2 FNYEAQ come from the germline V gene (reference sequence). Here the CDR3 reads CASSLGGGSNEQYF. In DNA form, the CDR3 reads TGTGCTAGCAGCTTAGGAGGCGGGAGTAACGAGCAGTACTTC.